This T cell receptor (beta chain) was captured in a study of blood T cell repertoires in COVID-19 (dated by TCRdb to about 2020). Study-level background: The collaborator samples originated in the United States, Italy and Spain and spanned the acute and convalescent phases of COVID-19. The material from the prospective study consisted of cDNA or gDNA derived from T cells, B-cell-depleted T cells, or PBMCs. Deeply sampled blood TCRbeta repertoires from subjects exposed to, actively infected with, or recovered from COVID-19 were included in the dataset. The repertoires were made available in a free public database intended to serve as a resource for research on the immune response to SARS-CoV-2. The samples were drawn from the first 160 participants of the ongoing ImmuneRACE study and from roughly 1,300 subjects provided by 6 global collaborators. Nearly every sample came with metadata listing a de-identified subject ID, COVID-19 status, age in years and sex. Where available, HLA class I and class II types were obtained from metadata supplied by the sample provider rather than from assay-based typing.

The full study reports these points: The quantity of clinical and demographic metadata differed by source and by participant and was supplied without curation.

Remarks on this clone: Its cognate antigen has yet to be identified. Base-call qualities are not available, and no considerably larger clone is one nucleotide away.

TCRbeta CDR3 regions were amplified from genomic DNA by means of the immunoSEQ Assay, a bias-controlled multiplex PCR. The published analysis was carried out like this. The number of nucleated cells in each sample was estimated by amplification of reference gene primers within the assay. To quantify the absolute abundance of each unique TCRbeta CDR3 rearrangement, sequence reads were collapsed and filtered. For each sample, productive Simpson clonality was calculated by taking the square root of Simpson's diversity index across productive rearrangements. What TCRdb holds here is the immuneACCESS table cut down to in-frame rearrangements. Part of the clones is not present; checked against another copy, under half of the missing clones reflect an unresolved V gene, and the others are unexplained. The V and J calls and the clone size are those of that table, but D and trimming were determined from the DNA. The sample data list fewer than 350,000 clones, and approximately 89% of these were observed just once. The ten largest clones add up to under 5% of the sample.

One collaborating source in Seattle enrolled patients while the patients were actively infected and followed the patients over time throughout the course of disease. Whole blood was collected in K2EDTA tubes by collaborating institutions according to the institutions' own protocols. Collaborator samples were shipped for TCRbeta analysis as frozen whole blood, isolated PBMCs, or DNA extracted from either sample type. V lost 9 bases and J lost 1 base; the stretch between them is 10 bases long. The CDR3 runs 13 amino acids, cysteine and phenylalanine included. Solely the CDR3 DNA is kept, with 39 bases framed from the first base. CDR1 LNHDA and CDR2 SQIVND are derived from the germline V gene (reference sequence).

This receptor was taken from a woman in her sixties or seventies with COVID-19, enrolled during active disease. Sequencing was done on a sample of peripheral blood. Recombination linked TRBV19 to TRBJ2-1; a tentative D match to TRBD1 spans 6 bases. The CDR3 region has the sequence CASRGLSYNEQFF. The DNA sequence is as follows: TGTGCCAGCAGGGGTTTATCCTACAATGAGCAGTTCTTC. The variable domain in full, with residues beyond the CDR3 obtained from the reference TRBV19 and TRBJ2-1 genes, is DGGITQSPKYLFRKEGQNVTLSCEQNLNHDAMYWYRQDPGQGLRLIYYSQIVNDFQKGDIAEGYSVSREKKESFPLTVTSAQKNPTAFYLCASRGLSYNEQFFGPGTRLTVL.